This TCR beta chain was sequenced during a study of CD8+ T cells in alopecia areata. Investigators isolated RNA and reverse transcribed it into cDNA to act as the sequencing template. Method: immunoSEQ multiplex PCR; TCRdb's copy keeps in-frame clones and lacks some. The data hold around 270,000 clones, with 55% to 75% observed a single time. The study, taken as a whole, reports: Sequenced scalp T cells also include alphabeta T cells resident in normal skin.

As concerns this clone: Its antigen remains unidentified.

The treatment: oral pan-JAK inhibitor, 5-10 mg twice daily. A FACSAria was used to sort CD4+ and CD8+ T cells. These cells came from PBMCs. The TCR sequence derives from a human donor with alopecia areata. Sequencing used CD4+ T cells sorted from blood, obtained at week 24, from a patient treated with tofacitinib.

This chain's CDR3 is CASSFKGIADTQYF. CDR3 nucleotides: TGTGCCAGCAGTTTTAAGGGGATCGCAGATACGCAGTATTTT. This chain uses TRBV25-1 with TRBJ2-3; the D gene is possibly TRBD1 (5 bases). Germline V gene data show CDR1 as MGHDK and CDR2 as SYGVNS. This CDR3 contains 14 residues. V was trimmed by 5 bases and J by 4 bases, leaving 13 bases between them.